This TCR beta chain was sequenced for a study of neurological immune-mediated disorders. For this clonotype: A single base separates this from a much larger clone, so it may be a read error.

CDR1 is DFQATT, CDR2 SNEGSKA, per germline (reference sequence). The CDR3 consists of 15 residues. The method for making cDNA was 5'RACE, and it used 10-nucleotide random UMIs. From 15-18 subjects, every sequencing run obtained over 190 million TCR-beta sequences. TCRdb fed the 5' RACE reads into MiXCR, producing one record per CDR3 protein. Among 60,000 to 85,000 distinct CDR3 sequences listed, about 5% were seen once. The TCR comes from a woman aged 25-40 years with multiple sclerosis. The chain joins TRBV20-1 to TRBJ1-5; 7 bases are a match to TRBD1. Specimen: PBMCs. CDR3 coding DNA: TGCAGTGCTAGGGCAGGGGGAGTTAGCAATCAGCACCAGCATTTT. It specifies CSARAGGVSNQHQHF.